This T cell receptor (beta chain) came from a study of T cell responses to AZD1222 COVID-19 vaccine. A note on this clone: Its specificity is not known.

Libraries were prepared by immunoSEQ multiplex PCR; TCRdb keeps only in-frame clonotypes and omits some of them. Here the sample spans around 170,000 clones, just over 90% being singletons. Germline trimming cut 4 bases from V and 7 bases from J; bases unmatched to any gene: 19. The CDR3 is 17 residues long. The germline V gene encodes CDR1 LGHDT and CDR2 YNNKEL (reference sequence). General study findings and limits: Recipients of two AZD1222 doses showed rising Spike-specific TCR breadth and depth.

This chain uses TRBV3-1 (or the pseudogene TRBV3-2) with TRBJ2-7; 7 bases are a match to TRBD1. The origin of this receptor is an adult in good health. Sequencing used peripheral blood, obtained on day 0 of AZD1222 vaccination. Written as DNA, the CDR3 is TGTGCCAGCAGCCGAACATTCGACAGGGTGGGGTTAGAAGAGCAGTACTTC. Protein sequence: CASSRTFDRVGLEEQYF.